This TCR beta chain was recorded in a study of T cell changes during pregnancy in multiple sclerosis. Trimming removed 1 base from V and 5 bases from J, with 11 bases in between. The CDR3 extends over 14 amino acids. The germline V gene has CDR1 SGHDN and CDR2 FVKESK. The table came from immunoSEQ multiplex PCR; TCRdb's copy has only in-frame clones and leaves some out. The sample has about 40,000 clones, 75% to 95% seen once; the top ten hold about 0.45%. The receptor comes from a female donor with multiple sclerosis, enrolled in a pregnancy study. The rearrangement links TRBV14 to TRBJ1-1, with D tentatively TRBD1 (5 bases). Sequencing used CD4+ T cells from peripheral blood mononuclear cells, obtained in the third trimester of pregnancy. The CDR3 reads CASSQAIGGTEAFF. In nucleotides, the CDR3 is TGTGCCAGCAGCCAAGCGATCGGGGGGACTGAAGCTTTCTTT.